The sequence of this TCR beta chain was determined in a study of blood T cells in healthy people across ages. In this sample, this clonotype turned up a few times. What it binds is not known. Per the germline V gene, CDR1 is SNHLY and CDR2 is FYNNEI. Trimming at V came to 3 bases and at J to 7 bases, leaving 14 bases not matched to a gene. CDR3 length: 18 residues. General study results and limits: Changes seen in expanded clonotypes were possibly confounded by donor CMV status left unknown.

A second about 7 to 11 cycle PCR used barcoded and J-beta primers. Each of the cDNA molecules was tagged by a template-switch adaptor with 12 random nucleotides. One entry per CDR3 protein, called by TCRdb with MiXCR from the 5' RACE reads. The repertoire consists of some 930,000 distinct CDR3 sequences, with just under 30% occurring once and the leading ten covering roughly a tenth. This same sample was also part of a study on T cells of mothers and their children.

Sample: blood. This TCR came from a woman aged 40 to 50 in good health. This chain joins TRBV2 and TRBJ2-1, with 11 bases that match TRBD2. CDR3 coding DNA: TGTGCCAGCAGTGATGGGGGATCTCTAGCGGGGGGTGGAAATGAGCAGTTCTTC. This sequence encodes CASSDGGSLAGGGNEQFF. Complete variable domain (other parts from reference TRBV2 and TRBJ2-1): EPEVTQTPSHQVTQMGQEVILRCVPISNHLYFYWYRQILGQKVEFLVSFYNNEISEKSEIFDDQFSVERPDGSNFTLKIRSTKLEDSAMYFCASSDGGSLAGGGNEQFFGPGTRLTVL.